The clone carrying this TCR beta chain was detected once. What it binds is not known. The authors incorporated unique molecular identifiers into the TCR beta cDNA libraries. TCRdb passed the PCR reads through MiXCR, listing each CDR3 protein once. The table has a few hundred thousand distinct CDR3 sequences, 36% seen once; the top ten hold 4% to 6%. This sample was taken from a study of post-analysis software for immune sequencing data. Background on the study: Relapsing-remitting, secondary progressive and progressive-relapsing multiple sclerosis courses were included. General study findings and limits: Co-batched samples clustered tightly together by F measure. Higher frequency in patients than in controls was seen for roughly 5 TRBV segments, with TRBV5-6, TRBV5-1 and TRBV20-1 among them. Controls' normalized Chao1 diversity significantly exceeded that of multiple sclerosis patients.

Trimming removed 3 bases from V and 0 bases from J, with 21 bases in between. Germline CDR1 is MGHRA and CDR2 is YSYEKL. The CDR3 has 19 amino acids. The sample taken for sequencing was blood. The source is a girl under 18 with multiple sclerosis. V is TRBV4-1 and J is TRBJ2-1; maybe TRBD2 (6 bases). The CDR3 bases are TGCGCCAGCAGCCAGAACGTACTCCGCCTAGCGAGCTCCTACAATGAGCAGTTCTTC. Amino acids: CASSQNVLRLASSYNEQFF.